Listed below are T cell receptor beta chains from one sample, sequenced in a study of shared T cell receptors in the human thymus. The table came from immunoSEQ multiplex PCR; TCRdb's copy has only in-frame clones and leaves some out. The table lists some 700,000 clones, roughly 85% of them singletons. A further study also used this sample, focusing on human thymus T cells.

Sequencing was carried out using thymocytes. The receptors were sampled from a girl in the first two years of life with a congenital heart defect. The CDR3 runs from the conserved cysteine through the conserved F or W. D genes are given only for firm matches. Expanded clones get a size class; other rows say once, few or many, or leave the size out.

j_call: TRBJ1-4
cdr3_length: 15
v_call: TRBV7-8
clone_size: .
d_call: .
cdr3_nt: TGTGCCAGCAGCTTTGTAGGGGCAGACGATGAAAAACTGTTTTTT
cdr3_aa: CASSFVGADDEKLFF

j_call: TRBJ1-1
cdr3_length: 14
v_call: TRBV4-1
clone_size: .
d_call: .
cdr3_nt: TGCGCCAGCAGGCCATTTACAGGGAACACTGAAGCTTTCTTT
cdr3_aa: CASRPFTGNTEAFF

j_call: TRBJ1-5
cdr3_length: 18
v_call: TRBV4-3
clone_size: .
d_call: TRBD1
cdr3_nt: TGCGCCACCTCCAAAATGTGGACAGGCGCCTATAGCAATCAGCCCCAGCATTTT
cdr3_aa: CATSKMWTGAYSNQPQHF

j_call: TRBJ1-2
cdr3_length: 16
v_call: TRBV7-9
clone_size: .
d_call: .
cdr3_nt: TGTGCCAGCAGCCCGGATGACCCATGGGGAGTCTATGGCTACACCTTC
cdr3_aa: CASSPDDPWGVYGYTF

j_call: TRBJ1-5
cdr3_length: 15
v_call: TRBV5-4
clone_size: .
d_call: .
cdr3_nt: TGTGCCAGCAGCCCCGGACGGGGGGGAGGTCAGCCCCAGCATTTT
cdr3_aa: CASSPGRGGGQPQHF

j_call: TRBJ1-5
cdr3_length: 16
v_call: TRBV2
clone_size: .
d_call: TRBD1
cdr3_nt: TGTGCCAGCAGTGAGCAGGGACAGGGTCAAGTTCAGCCCCAGCATTTT
cdr3_aa: CASSEQGQGQVQPQHF

j_call: TRBJ2-7
cdr3_length: 16
v_call: TRBV9
clone_size: .
d_call: TRBD1
cdr3_nt: TGTGCCAGCAGCGCGGGACAAACAGGGGTTTTCTACGAGCAGTACTTC
cdr3_aa: CASSAGQTGVFYEQYF

j_call: TRBJ2-5
cdr3_length: 13
v_call: TRBV7-9
clone_size: .
d_call: .
cdr3_nt: TGTGCCAGCACATCTAGCGAGGTAGAGACCCAGTACTTC
cdr3_aa: CASTSSEVETQYF

j_call: TRBJ2-5
cdr3_length: 14
v_call: TRBV29-1
clone_size: .
d_call: TRBD1
cdr3_nt: TGCAGCGTTGACAGGGGGCCGAAACAAGAGACCCAGTACTTC
cdr3_aa: CSVDRGPKQETQYF

j_call: TRBJ2-3
cdr3_length: 14
v_call: TRBV5-1
clone_size: .
d_call: .
cdr3_nt: TGCGCCAGCAGCTTAAACTACCGGACAGATACGCAGTATTTT
cdr3_aa: CASSLNYRTDTQYF

j_call: TRBJ2-1
cdr3_length: 14
v_call: TRBV7-2
clone_size: .
d_call: TRBD2
cdr3_nt: TGTGCCAGCACCGGGACTAGCCAGGGGAATGAGCAGTTCTTC
cdr3_aa: CASTGTSQGNEQFF

j_call: TRBJ2-7
cdr3_length: 14
v_call: TRBV6-4
clone_size: .
d_call: .
cdr3_nt: TGTGCCAGCAGAACGGGGGACAGAACCTACGAGCAGTACTTC
cdr3_aa: CASRTGDRTYEQYF

j_call: TRBJ1-2
cdr3_length: 14
v_call: TRBV15
clone_size: few
d_call: TRBD1
cdr3_nt: TGTGCCACCAGCAGAGATCGACAGGGAAGGGGCTACACCTTC
cdr3_aa: CATSRDRQGRGYTF

j_call: TRBJ2-1
cdr3_length: 15
v_call: TRBV7-9
clone_size: .
d_call: .
cdr3_nt: TGTGCCAGCAGCCGGGCCGGGGGAGCTTACAATGAGCAGTTCTTC
cdr3_aa: CASSRAGGAYNEQFF

j_call: TRBJ2-1
cdr3_length: 14
v_call: TRBV5-1
clone_size: .
d_call: .
cdr3_nt: TGCGCCAGCAGCGATTGGTCGGGGCGGGGTGAGCAGTTCTTC
cdr3_aa: CASSDWSGRGEQFF

j_call: TRBJ1-1
cdr3_length: 18
v_call: TRBV7-2
clone_size: .
d_call: .
cdr3_nt: TGTGCCAGCAGCTCGCGGTCGACCGGAGGGGGGGCGCGCACTGAAGCTTTCTTT
cdr3_aa: CASSSRSTGGGARTEAFF

j_call: TRBJ1-5
cdr3_length: 20
v_call: TRBV7-8
clone_size: .
d_call: TRBD1
cdr3_nt: TGTGCCAGCAGCGTCAACCGGGACAGAAAATCCTTGTTAGGCAATCAGCCCCAGCATTTT
cdr3_aa: CASSVNRDRKSLLGNQPQHF

j_call: TRBJ1-5
cdr3_length: 14
v_call: TRBV5-6
clone_size: .
d_call: .
cdr3_nt: TGTGCCAGCAGCCAGGGGCCCGGAGCTCAGCCCCAGCATTTT
cdr3_aa: CASSQGPGAQPQHF

j_call: TRBJ1-2
cdr3_length: 14
v_call: TRBV5-1
clone_size: few
d_call: TRBD1
cdr3_nt: TGCGCCAGCAGCTCCACGGGACAGATCTATGGCTACACCTTC
cdr3_aa: CASSSTGQIYGYTF

j_call: TRBJ2-1
cdr3_length: 12
v_call: TRBV6-6
clone_size: .
d_call: .
cdr3_nt: TGTGCCAGCAGCCCTCGGGACAATGAGCAGTTCTTC
cdr3_aa: CASSPRDNEQFF

j_call: TRBJ2-1
cdr3_length: 18
v_call: TRBV7-2
clone_size: few
d_call: TRBD2
cdr3_nt: TGTGCCAGCAGCTTAGAGGCTAGCGGGGGTTTCTCCTACAATGAGCAGTTCTTC
cdr3_aa: CASSLEASGGFSYNEQFF

j_call: TRBJ1-3
cdr3_length: 16
v_call: TRBV25-1
clone_size: .
d_call: .
cdr3_nt: TGTGCCAGCAGTGAAGGTAACAGGACCTCTGGAAACACCATATATTTT
cdr3_aa: CASSEGNRTSGNTIYF

j_call: TRBJ2-7
cdr3_length: 14
v_call: TRBV12-5
clone_size: .
d_call: .
cdr3_nt: TGTGCTAGTGGTTTAAGACAGGCGAGCTACGAGCAGTACTTC
cdr3_aa: CASGLRQASYEQYF

j_call: TRBJ1-1
cdr3_length: 13
v_call: TRBV5-1
clone_size: once
d_call: TRBD1
cdr3_nt: TGCGCCAGCAGCTCCACAGGGGCGGCTGAAGCTTTCTTT
cdr3_aa: CASSSTGAAEAFF

j_call: TRBJ1-2
cdr3_length: 12
v_call: TRBV29-1
clone_size: .
d_call: .
cdr3_nt: TGCAGCGTTGGTGAAGTTGAGGGTGGCTACACCTTC
cdr3_aa: CSVGEVEGGYTF

j_call: TRBJ1-2
cdr3_length: 12
v_call: TRBV4-1
clone_size: .
d_call: .
cdr3_nt: TGCGCCAGCAGCCAAGCGGGATACGGCTACACCTTC
cdr3_aa: CASSQAGYGYTF

j_call: TRBJ1-1
cdr3_length: 13
v_call: TRBV7-4
clone_size: .
d_call: .
cdr3_nt: TGTGCCAGCAGCCGTCGTGTGAACACTGAAGCTTTCTTT
cdr3_aa: CASSRRVNTEAFF

j_call: TRBJ1-3
cdr3_length: 15
v_call: TRBV4-1
clone_size: .
d_call: .
cdr3_nt: TGCGCCAGCAGCCAAGAGCCAGCGTCTGGAAACACCATATATTTT
cdr3_aa: CASSQEPASGNTIYF

j_call: TRBJ1-1
cdr3_length: 13
v_call: TRBV7-7
clone_size: .
d_call: .
cdr3_nt: TGTGCTAGCAGCTTACATCAGAACACTGAAGCTTTCTTT
cdr3_aa: CASSLHQNTEAFF

j_call: TRBJ1-3
cdr3_length: 16
v_call: TRBV5-1
clone_size: few
d_call: TRBD1
cdr3_nt: TGCGCCAGCAGCTCGGAAGGGGACAGCTCTGGAAACACCATATATTTT
cdr3_aa: CASSSEGDSSGNTIYF

j_call: TRBJ2-5
cdr3_length: 13
v_call: TRBV7-7
clone_size: .
d_call: .
cdr3_nt: TGTGCCAGCAGCTCCCGGGGAGAGGGGACCCAGTACTTC
cdr3_aa: CASSSRGEGTQYF

j_call: TRBJ1-1
cdr3_length: 13
v_call: TRBV5-5
clone_size: .
d_call: .
cdr3_nt: TGTGCCAGCCCCGGGGGGGGAAACACTGAAGCTTTCTTT
cdr3_aa: CASPGGGNTEAFF

j_call: TRBJ1-2
cdr3_length: 17
v_call: TRBV28
clone_size: .
d_call: TRBD1
cdr3_nt: TGTGCCAGCAGGCTGCTCCGCCAGGGGGCGCCGGCCTATGGCTACACCTTC
cdr3_aa: CASRLLRQGAPAYGYTF

j_call: TRBJ1-1
cdr3_length: 13
v_call: TRBV19
clone_size: .
d_call: .
cdr3_nt: TGTGCCAGTAGCGGGACTGATAACACTGAAGCTTTCTTT
cdr3_aa: CASSGTDNTEAFF

j_call: TRBJ1-2
cdr3_length: 18
v_call: TRBV11-2
clone_size: few
d_call: .
cdr3_nt: TGTGCCAGCAGCTTAGGCGGGGGGGCGGAAGATTCGGTGCGTGGCTACACCTTC
cdr3_aa: CASSLGGGAEDSVRGYTF

j_call: TRBJ1-2
cdr3_length: 17
v_call: TRBV5-6
clone_size: .
d_call: .
cdr3_nt: TGTGCCAGCAGCTCCTACCCCCCCCTAGGGGCGGCCTATGGCTACACCTTC
cdr3_aa: CASSSYPPLGAAYGYTF

j_call: TRBJ1-1
cdr3_length: 15
v_call: TRBV9
clone_size: .
d_call: TRBD1
cdr3_nt: TGTGCCAGCAGCGCACAGGGGAGTGGGCACACTGAAGCTTTCTTT
cdr3_aa: CASSAQGSGHTEAFF

j_call: TRBJ2-7
cdr3_length: 16
v_call: TRBV7-9
clone_size: .
d_call: TRBD1
cdr3_nt: TGTGCCAGCAGCCCCGATTCGGGACAGGTCTCCTACGAGCAGTACTTC
cdr3_aa: CASSPDSGQVSYEQYF

j_call: TRBJ1-6
cdr3_length: 17
v_call: TRBV11-2
clone_size: .
d_call: TRBD1
cdr3_nt: TGTGCCAGCAGCTTAGTGGCCGGGACAGCCTATAATTCACCCCTCCACTTT
cdr3_aa: CASSLVAGTAYNSPLHF

j_call: TRBJ2-1
cdr3_length: 15
v_call: TRBV7-9
clone_size: .
d_call: .
cdr3_nt: TGTGCCAGCAGCTTGAGCGGGTCGGGCTTTGATGAGCAGTTCTTC
cdr3_aa: CASSLSGSGFDEQFF

j_call: TRBJ1-5
cdr3_length: 17
v_call: TRBV7-2
clone_size: .
d_call: .
cdr3_nt: TGTGCCAGCAGTTTTTATCAACCGGGACTAAAGAATCAGCCCCAGCATTTT
cdr3_aa: CASSFYQPGLKNQPQHF

j_call: TRBJ1-2
cdr3_length: 18
v_call: TRBV18
clone_size: .
d_call: .
cdr3_nt: TGTGCCAGCTCACCAAGGGGAGACAGGTTAGACCACAACTATGGCTACACCTTC
cdr3_aa: CASSPRGDRLDHNYGYTF

j_call: TRBJ2-1
cdr3_length: 15
v_call: TRBV27
clone_size: .
d_call: .
cdr3_nt: TGTGCCAGCACGTTTTCCCCGGTACCCTACAATGAGCAGTTCTTC
cdr3_aa: CASTFSPVPYNEQFF

j_call: TRBJ2-7
cdr3_length: 16
v_call: TRBV5-1
clone_size: .
d_call: .
cdr3_nt: TGCGCCAGCAGCAAGGGGCTGTACAGCCACTCCTACGAGCAGTACTTC
cdr3_aa: CASSKGLYSHSYEQYF

j_call: TRBJ1-2
cdr3_length: 14
v_call: TRBV7-6
clone_size: .
d_call: .
cdr3_nt: TGTGCCAGCAGCTTCCAGGGGTCGGACTATGGCTACACCTTC
cdr3_aa: CASSFQGSDYGYTF

j_call: TRBJ2-7
cdr3_length: 13
v_call: TRBV7-9
clone_size: .
d_call: .
cdr3_nt: TGTGCCAGCAGCTTAGAGGGGGAGTACGAGCAGTACTTC
cdr3_aa: CASSLEGEYEQYF

j_call: TRBJ2-1
cdr3_length: 18
v_call: TRBV7-2
clone_size: .
d_call: TRBD2
cdr3_nt: TGTGCCAGCAGCTTAGTCCGCAAGACTAGCCCAAACTACAATGAGCAGTTCTTC
cdr3_aa: CASSLVRKTSPNYNEQFF

j_call: TRBJ2-6
cdr3_length: 16
v_call: TRBV19
clone_size: .
d_call: TRBD1
cdr3_nt: TGTGCCAGTAGTTCGGACAGGTCTTCTGGGGCCAACGTCCTGACTTTC
cdr3_aa: CASSSDRSSGANVLTF

j_call: TRBJ1-2
cdr3_length: 13
v_call: TRBV19
clone_size: .
d_call: .
cdr3_nt: TGTGCCAGTAGTATTTCTGGAGGTCATGGCTACACCTTC
cdr3_aa: CASSISGGHGYTF

j_call: TRBJ1-2
cdr3_length: 14
v_call: TRBV9
clone_size: .
d_call: TRBD1
cdr3_nt: TGTGCCAGCAGCGTAACGGGACAGGGGACGGGCTACACCTTC
cdr3_aa: CASSVTGQGTGYTF

j_call: TRBJ1-5
cdr3_length: 15
v_call: TRBV19
clone_size: few
d_call: TRBD1
cdr3_nt: TGTGCCAGTAGTACGCGGGGACAGGGAAGTCAGCCCCAGCATTTT
cdr3_aa: CASSTRGQGSQPQHF

j_call: TRBJ1-2
cdr3_length: 14
v_call: TRBV25-1
clone_size: once
d_call: .
cdr3_nt: TGTGCCAGCAGGGGGCCCGACGGAAACTATGGCTACACCTTC
cdr3_aa: CASRGPDGNYGYTF